The 14 T cell receptor beta chains given below trace back to one sample, sequenced in a study of blood T cell repertoires in COVID-19. Libraries were prepared by immunoSEQ multiplex PCR; TCRdb keeps only in-frame clonotypes and omits some of them. Here the sample spans about 110,000 clones, roughly four fifths being singletons. The sample comprised peripheral blood. These receptors originate from a woman aged 65 to 85 with acute or convalescent COVID-19.

The rearrangement joins TRBV15 to TRBJ1-1; no firm D call. The CDR3 sequence is 14 residues long. V lost 4 bases and J 3 bases, leaving 12 bases between the germline ends. The germline gives CDR1 LNHNV, CDR2 YYDKDF (reference sequence). CDR3 DNA: TGTGCCACCAGCATTGGTTTCGGTTACACTGAAGCTTTCTTT. It codes for CATSIGFGYTEAFF.

This rearrangement joins TRBV5-4 to TRBJ2-5; tentatively, D is TRBD2 (6 bases). Germline V lookup: CDR1 SGHNT, CDR2 YYREEE (reference sequence). Deletions cut 4 bases from V and 2 bases from J, with 15 bases between. This CDR3 has 15 residues. DNA of the CDR3: TGTGCCAGCAGCCGGGAGCCAGGGACTCAAGAGACCCAGTACTTC. Protein product: CASSREPGTQETQYF.

The rearrangement links TRBV30 to TRBJ1-1, with D hard to call. CDR1 is GTSNPN and CDR2 is SVGIG in the germline V gene (reference sequence). The CDR3 is 13 amino acids. Trimming shortened V by 2 bases and J by 4 bases, and 11 bases separated the two germline ends. Written as DNA, the CDR3 is TGTGCCTGGAGTTCGGGAGTAGGCACTGAAGCTTTCTTT. Its protein product is CAWSSGVGTEAFF.

The rearrangement uses TRBV29-1 and TRBJ1-2, with D maybe TRBD1 (6 bases). V gave up 7 bases and J gave up 2 bases, with 11 bases separating them. Per the germline V gene, CDR1 is SQVTM and CDR2 is ANQGSEA. The CDR3 is made up of 12 amino acids. CDR3 in DNA: TGCAGCGCGGGGCAGGGGAACTATGGCTACACCTTC. The encoded protein is CSAGQGNYGYTF.

The chain joins TRBV3-1 (or the pseudogene TRBV3-2) to TRBJ2-3; 15 positions match TRBD2. Germline values: CDR1 LGHDT, CDR2 YNNKEL (reference sequence). The J segment lost 6 bases and the V segment lost 4 bases, leaving 5 bases of the junction unmatched. This CDR3 spans 16 amino acids. CDR3 sequence (DNA): TGTGCCAGCAGCCGGACTAGCGGGGGGGTACGGGATACGCAGTATTTT. It yields the protein CASSRTSGGVRDTQYF.

The J gene is TRBJ2-5, the V gene TRBV2, with D unclear. Germline-derived CDR1 and CDR2 are SNHLY and FYNNEI. V gave up 8 bases and J gave up 8 bases, with 18 bases separating them. The CDR3 runs 13 residues. CDR3 DNA sequence: TGTGCCAGCTCGCTTTCTGGGCAGAGTACCCAGTACTTC. This translates into CASSLSGQSTQYF.

This chain connects TRBV28 to TRBJ2-7; 7 bases align to TRBD2. V gave up 6 bases and J gave up 7 bases; unmatched junction bases: 15. The CDR3 sequence is 15 residues long. From germline, CDR1 is MDHEN and CDR2 SYDVKM. CDR3: CASRPGEGRFSEQYF. Here the CDR3 DNA reads TGTGCCAGCAGACCCGGGGAGGGACGTTTTTCGGAGCAGTACTTC.

This chain connects TRBV29-1 to TRBJ1-3, with 8 bases matching TRBD1. This CDR3 is built from 15 residues. Per germline, CDR1 SQVTM and CDR2 ANQGSEA. Germline trimming cut 2 bases from V and 0 bases from J; bases unmatched to any gene: 3. The CDR3 here is CSVEMGQVSGNTIYF. The CDR3 coding sequence is TGCAGCGTTGAAATGGGACAGGTCTCTGGAAACACCATATATTTT.

This clone has a handful of counts. The V call is TRBV6-5, the J call TRBJ2-1, with 7 nucleotides matching TRBD2. V was pared by 6 bases and J by 0 bases, with 5 bases of the junction left unmatched. Germline V gene data show CDR1 as MNHEY and CDR2 as SVGAGI. CDR3 length: 15 residues. CDR3 DNA sequence: TGTGCCAGCAGCTCATTAGCGGGCTCCTACAATGAGCAGTTCTTC. Encoded protein: CASSSLAGSYNEQFF.

V and J are TRBV11-2 and TRBJ1-1, with TRBD1 as a possible D gene (6 bases). Germline CDR1 SGHAT, CDR2 FQNNGV. The CDR3 has 14 amino acids. The V and J ends lost 2 bases and 4 bases respectively, with 11 bases between them. CDR3 bases: TGTGCCAGCAGCTTAACTACAGGGCCCACTGAAGCTTTCTTT. It specifies CASSLTTGPTEAFF.

The chain joins TRBV3-1 (or the pseudogene TRBV3-2) to TRBJ1-5, with D perhaps TRBD1 (5 bases). The CDR3 covers 14 residues. Germline lookup yields CDR1 LGHDT and CDR2 YNNKEL (reference sequence). V was pared by 1 base and J by 6 bases, with 10 bases between. CDR3 amino acids: CASSQGSGGQPQHF. DNA for the CDR3: TGTGCCAGCAGCCAAGGGTCGGGGGGTCAGCCCCAGCATTTT.

The rearrangement uses TRBV27 and TRBJ1-4; maybe TRBD1 (6 bases). Looked up from germline, CDR1 is MNHEY and CDR2 is SMNVEV (reference sequence). V lost 5 bases and J 7 bases, leaving 20 bases between the germline ends. This CDR3 spans 16 amino acids. Here the CDR3 reads CASSPRPTGGSEKLFF. In nucleotides, the CDR3 is TGTGCCAGCAGTCCCCGCCCGACAGGCGGAAGTGAAAAACTGTTTTTT.

This chain joins TRBV10-3 and TRBJ1-1; D not certain. The CDR3 has 12 residues. The V end lost 2 bases, the J end lost 8 bases, and 9 bases lay between the germline ends. CDR1 and CDR2 from the germline V gene are ENHRY and SYGVKD. DNA for the CDR3: TGTGCCATCAGTGAGGCGACGAGGGAAGCTTTCTTT. This encodes CAISEATREAFF.

This clone is a singleton in its sample. This chain links TRBV6-5 with TRBJ1-1, with D possibly being TRBD1 (6 bases). CDR3 length equals 15 residues. Trimming stripped 0 bases from V and 0 bases from J, with 8 bases between. Germline CDR1 reads MNHEY; CDR2 reads SVGAGI. CDR3 DNA sequence: TGTGCCAGCAGTTACTCTACAGGGCTGAACACTGAAGCTTTCTTT. It yields the protein CASSYSTGLNTEAFF.